Below are 11 T cell receptor beta chains sequenced from a single sample in a study of T cell changes during pregnancy in multiple sclerosis. Generated by immunoSEQ multiplex PCR, the TCRdb table keeps only in-frame clones and is missing some. This sample yields under 65,000 clones, of which approximately 92% are seen a single time; approximately 0.6% belongs to the top ten. The sample in question was CD4+ T cells from peripheral blood mononuclear cells, obtained after pregnancy. Receptors were obtained from a female donor with multiple sclerosis, enrolled in a pregnancy study.

The V and J genes are TRBV7-2 and TRBJ1-2; D uncertain. With 0 bases removed from V and 2 bases from J, the gap between germline ends came to 4 bases. Germline assignment: CDR1 SGHTA and CDR2 FQGNSA. CDR3 length equals 13 residues. This CDR3 reads CASSLAQNYGYTF. The CDR3 DNA reads as TGTGCCAGCAGCTTAGCCCAGAACTATGGCTACACCTTC.

This chain links TRBV19 with TRBJ1-2; TRBD1 agrees at 7 bases. Germline V lookup: CDR1 LNHDA, CDR2 SQIVND (reference sequence). V gave up 3 bases and J gave up 4 bases; unmatched junction bases: 5. There are 14 residues in the CDR3. The DNA of the CDR3 is TGTGCCAGTAGTATCCTGGGACAGATCTATGGCTACACCTTC. This encodes CASSILGQIYGYTF.

V is TRBV2 and J is TRBJ1-2; D is uncertain. CDR3 length: 10 amino acids. The V gene lost 6 bases and the J gene lost 6 bases, with 5 bases spanning the gap. Per germline, CDR1 SNHLY and CDR2 FYNNEI. DNA for the CDR3: TGTGCCAGCAGGGCAGATGGCTACACCTTC. Residues: CASRADGYTF. Full variable domain (missing parts from reference TRBV2 and TRBJ1-2): EPEVTQTPSHQVTQMGQEVILRCVPISNHLYFYWYRQILGQKVEFLVSFYNNEISEKSEIFDDQFSVERPDGSNFTLKIRSTKLEDSAMYFCASRADGYTFGSGTRLTVV.

The chain combines TRBV10-3 with TRBJ2-7; 8 bases match TRBD2. V shed 4 bases, J shed 0 bases, and the junction held 8 bases outside the gene matches. Germline V CDR1 and CDR2: ENHRY, SYGVKD. The CDR3 is made up of 16 amino acids. DNA of the CDR3: TGTGCCATCAGTGGGGAGCGGGGGCGAAGCTCCTACGAGCAGTACTTC. Protein sequence: CAISGERGRSSYEQYF.

This clone appeared once. The V and J genes are TRBV6-4 and TRBJ1-2; 10 bases are a match to TRBD1. The J segment lost 6 bases and the V segment lost 11 bases, leaving 6 bases of the junction unmatched. This CDR3 spans 12 amino acids. The germline V gene has CDR1 MRHNA and CDR2 SNTAGT. CDR3 residues: CARTTGGDGYTF. CDR3 nucleotide sequence: TGTGCCCGCACGACAGGGGGCGATGGCTACACCTTC.

The chain carries TRBV7-6 and TRBJ2-1; D is ambiguous. Trimming left V 5 bases short and J 10 bases short, with 12 bases between. The CDR3 is made up of 12 amino acids. Germline lookup yields CDR1 SGHVS and CDR2 FNYEAQ. The CDR3 DNA reads TGTGCCAGCAGCCCTGGCCCCAAGGAGCAGTTCTTC. Translated, it gives CASSPGPKEQFF.

This rearrangement joins TRBV7-6 to TRBJ2-5; D is perhaps TRBD2 (5 bases). Germline CDR1 SGHVS, CDR2 FNYEAQ. The length of the CDR3 is 14 residues. Trimming removed 6 bases from V and 9 bases from J, with 20 bases in between. The CDR3 sequence is CASSSRTPGKAQYF. The CDR3, as DNA: TGTGCCAGCAGTTCCCGGACTCCGGGAAAGGCCCAGTACTTC.

The chain combines TRBV19 with TRBJ1-2, with a possible D match to TRBD1 (6 bases). Germline lookup yields CDR1 LNHDA and CDR2 SQIVND (reference sequence). This CDR3 has 15 residues. The V end was cut by 7 bases, the J end by 8 bases, with 23 bases between. The CDR3 spells CASTLSGQTLRGYTF. For the CDR3, the DNA is TGTGCCAGTACCTTATCCGGACAGACCCTACGGGGCTACACCTTC.

This clone was seen just once. This sequence joins TRBV4-3 and TRBJ1-5; 10 positions agree with TRBD1. This CDR3 comprises 15 residues. Germline V gene data show CDR1 as LGHNA and CDR2 as YSLEER. Trimming took 4 bases from V and 7 from J; bases not matched to a gene: 7. CDR3 sequence reads: CASSRDGTGVQPQHF. In nucleotides, the CDR3 is TGCGCCAGCAGCCGAGACGGGACAGGGGTCCAGCCCCAGCATTTT.

This clone occurred once. This sequence joins TRBV30 and TRBJ1-2; TRBD1 might be the D (6 bases). The CDR3 extends over 12 amino acids. Trimming removed 1 base from V and 7 bases from J, with 10 bases in between. Germline CDR1 GTSNPN, CDR2 SVGIG (reference sequence). The CDR3 is CAWSGGHTGYTF. DNA for the CDR3: TGTGCCTGGAGTGGGGGACACACTGGCTACACCTTC.

V usage is TRBV15 and J usage is TRBJ1-1, with D tentatively TRBD1 (5 bases). Germline CDR1 LNHNV, CDR2 YYDKDF (reference sequence). The CDR3 consists of 15 residues. Trimming took 5 bases from V and 2 from J, leaving 15 bases between them. In DNA form, the CDR3 reads TGTGCCACCAGCTCATTTGACAGATTTAACACTGAAGCTTTCTTT. This sequence encodes CATSSFDRFNTEAFF.